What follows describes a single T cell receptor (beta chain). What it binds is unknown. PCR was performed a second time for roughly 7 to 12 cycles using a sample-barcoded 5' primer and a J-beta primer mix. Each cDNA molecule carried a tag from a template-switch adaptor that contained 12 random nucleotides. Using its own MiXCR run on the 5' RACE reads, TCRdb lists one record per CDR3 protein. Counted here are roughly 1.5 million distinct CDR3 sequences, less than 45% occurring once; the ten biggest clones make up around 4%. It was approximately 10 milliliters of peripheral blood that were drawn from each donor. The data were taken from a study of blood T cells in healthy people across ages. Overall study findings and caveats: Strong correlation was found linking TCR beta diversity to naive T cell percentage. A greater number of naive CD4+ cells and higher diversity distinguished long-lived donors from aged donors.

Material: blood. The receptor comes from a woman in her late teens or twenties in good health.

The CDR3 loop is CASSGRVQSSYNEQFF. The DNA of the CDR3 is TGTGCCAGTAGTGGCCGGGTGCAGAGCTCCTACAATGAGCAGTTCTTC. J is TRBJ2-1 and V is TRBV19; D unresolved. Trimming stripped 5 bases from V and 0 bases from J, with 14 bases between. Germline CDR1 LNHDA, CDR2 SQIVND (reference sequence). This CDR3 has 16 residues. Variable domain in full (rest from reference TRBV19 and TRBJ2-1): DGGITQSPKYLFRKEGQNVTLSCEQNLNHDAMYWYRQDPGQGLRLIYYSQIVNDFQKGDIAEGYSVSREKKESFPLTVTSAQKNPTAFYLCASSGRVQSSYNEQFFGPGTRLTVL.